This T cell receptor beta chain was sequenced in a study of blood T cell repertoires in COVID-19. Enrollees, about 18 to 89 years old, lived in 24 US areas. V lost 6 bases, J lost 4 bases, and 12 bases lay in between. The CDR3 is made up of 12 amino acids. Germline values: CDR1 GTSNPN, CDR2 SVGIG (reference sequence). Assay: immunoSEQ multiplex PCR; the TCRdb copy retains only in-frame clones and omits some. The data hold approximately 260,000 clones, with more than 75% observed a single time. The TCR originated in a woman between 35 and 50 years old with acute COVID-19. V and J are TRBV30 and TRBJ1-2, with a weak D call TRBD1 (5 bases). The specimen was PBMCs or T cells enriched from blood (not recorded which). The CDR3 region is CACLQASYGYTF. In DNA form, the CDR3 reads TGTGCCTGTCTACAGGCGAGCTATGGCTACACCTTC.